This entry lists 11 T cell receptor beta chains sequenced from one sample in a study of blood T cell repertoires in COVID-19. Produced via immunoSEQ multiplex PCR; TCRdb's table is partial and in-frame only. The sample shows 100,000 to 120,000 clones, more than 75% of them seen only once. What was sequenced was peripheral blood. The receptors here all came from a woman in her forties or fifties with acute or convalescent COVID-19.

The chain combines TRBV7-8 with TRBJ2-7, with 12 bases lining up with TRBD2. The V gene end was trimmed by 5 bases and the J gene end by 2 bases; junction bases not matched to a gene: 16. CDR1 is SGHVS, CDR2 FQNEAQ, per germline. The CDR3 loop spans 19 amino acids. This CDR3 reads CASSPYRILAGGLPYEQYF. The CDR3 DNA is TGTGCCAGCAGCCCCTACAGGATCCTAGCGGGAGGGCTACCCTACGAGCAGTACTTC.

The J gene is TRBJ1-1, the V gene TRBV19; no clear D gene. CDR3 length equals 14 residues. Germline CDR1 and CDR2: LNHDA and SQIVND (reference sequence). The V and J ends lost 5 bases and 4 bases respectively, with 14 bases between them. The CDR3 here is CASSGEGGLTEAFF. The CDR3 nucleotides read TGTGCCAGTAGTGGCGAAGGAGGGCTCACTGAAGCTTTCTTT.

The genes are TRBV7-9 and TRBJ2-1; 9 bases agree with TRBD1. In germline, CDR1 is SEHNR, CDR2 FQNEAQ (reference sequence). J gave up 4 bases and V 6 bases, and 10 bases lay outside the gene matches. The CDR3 spans 16 residues. In nucleotides, the CDR3 is TGTGCCAGCAGTCGGACAGGGGACGTGCTTTACAATGAGCAGTTCTTC. This encodes CASSRTGDVLYNEQFF. Using reference TRBV7-9 and TRBJ2-1 for the parts outside the CDR3, the full variable domain is DTGVSQNPRHKITKRGQNVTFRCDPISEHNRLYWYRQTLGQGPEFLTYFQNEAQLEKSRLLSDRFSAERPKGSFSTLEIQRTEQGDSAMYLCASSRTGDVLYNEQFFGPGTRLTVL.

The chain carries TRBV21-1 and TRBJ2-7; TRBD2 was called by the table and not checked on the DNA. TRBV21-1 counts as a pseudogene. The CDR3 has 15 residues. Written as DNA, the CDR3 is TGTGCCAGCAGCAACAGGGAGGGAGCCTGGAACGAGCAGTACTTC. As protein: CASSNREGAWNEQYF.

This sequence joins TRBV19 and TRBJ1-6, with no clear D. Germline V gene lookup returns CDR1 LNHDA and CDR2 SQIVND (reference sequence). Deletions cut 2 bases from V and 10 bases from J, with 15 bases between. The CDR3 has 15 residues. In DNA, the CDR3 is TGTGCCAGTAGTATATCAGGCCCAACGAGATCACCCCTCCACTTT. Amino acid sequence: CASSISGPTRSPLHF.

This clone came up a few times. J is TRBJ1-2 and V is TRBV30; 7 bases map to TRBD1. The CDR3 length is 13 residues. V trimming: 0 bases; J trimming: 4 bases; junction bases outside the gene matches: 2. The germline CDR1 and CDR2 sequences are GTSNPN and SVGIG (reference sequence). CDR3 in DNA: TGTGCCTGGAGTGTGAACAGGGGCTATGGCTACACCTTC. This gives the protein CAWSVNRGYGYTF.

The V gene is TRBV24-1, the J gene TRBJ1-1; D is ambiguous. Trimming stripped 5 bases from V and 0 bases from J, with 9 bases between. Germline V gene sequence: CDR1 KGHDR, CDR2 SFDVKD. The CDR3 spans 14 residues. The CDR3 DNA is TGTGCCACCAGTGTCGACAACATGAACACTGAAGCTTTCTTT. Amino acid sequence: CATSVDNMNTEAFF.

The chain uses TRBV3-1 (or the pseudogene TRBV3-2) and TRBJ2-2; D gene uncertain. CDR1 LGHDT and CDR2 YNNKEL come from the germline V gene (reference sequence). The V gene lost 4 bases and the J gene lost 7 bases, with 7 bases spanning the gap. CDR3 size: 12 residues. The chain's CDR3 is CASSPLDGELFF. The CDR3 region has the DNA TGTGCCAGCAGCCCCTTAGACGGGGAGCTGTTTTTT.

The chain carries TRBV3-1 (or the pseudogene TRBV3-2) and TRBJ2-1, with TRBD2 as a possible D gene (5 bases). There are 13 residues in the CDR3. Germline CDR1 LGHDT, CDR2 YNNKEL (reference sequence). V lost 10 bases, J lost 6 bases, and 16 bases lay in between. CDR3 DNA sequence: TGTGCCACTCACGGGAAAGCTCCCAATGAGCAGTTCTTC. It encodes CATHGKAPNEQFF.

DNA for the CDR3: TGTGCCAGCAGCTTAAATCCCTCTAATGAAAAACTGTTTTTT. Translated: CASSLNPSNEKLFF. The V and J genes are TRBV7-2 and TRBJ1-4; D call uncertain. With 2 bases removed from V and 3 bases from J, the gap between germline ends came to 7 bases. The CDR3 consists of 14 residues. CDR1 SGHTA and CDR2 FQGNSA come from the germline V gene.

The V call is TRBV11-2, the J call TRBJ2-4; 9 bases agree with TRBD1. Unmatched junction bases numbered 4, after V lost 5 bases and J lost 8 bases. CDR1 is SGHAT and CDR2 is FQNNGV in the germline V gene. The length of the CDR3 is 13 residues. This CDR3 is CASSLQGADIQYF. CDR3 nucleotides: TGTGCCAGCAGCCTACAGGGGGCGGACATTCAGTACTTC.